The 5 T cell receptor beta chains presented below share a single source sample, sequenced in a study of T-cell memory formation after mild COVID-19. TCRdb re-analysed the 5' RACE reads in MiXCR, keeping a single row per CDR3 protein. The table has around 340,000 distinct CDR3 sequences, approximately 15% seen once; the top ten hold less than 25%. The sequenced sample was PBMCs or a T cell subset sorted from them (not recorded which). The receptor source for this set is a young man who had mild COVID-19 (a few samples of this study predate the infection). Cell type and time point are not known.

This clonotype appeared many times. The gene calls are TRBV11-2 and TRBJ2-3; D unclear. Looked up from germline, CDR1 is SGHAT and CDR2 is FQNNGV. Trimming removed 5 bases at V and 5 bases at J, with 8 bases between. The CDR3 has 12 residues. CDR3 region: CASSLTIDTQYF. The CDR3 nucleotides read TGTGCCAGCAGCCTCACGATAGATACGCAGTATTTT.

This chain joins TRBV20-1 and TRBJ2-7; D unresolved. CDR1 and CDR2 from the germline V gene are DFQATT and SNEGSKA (reference sequence). CDR3 length equals 11 residues. Trimming removed 6 bases at V and 1 base at J, with 7 bases between. CDR3 sequence reads: CSAESSYEQYV. CDR3 DNA: TGCAGTGCCGAGTCTTCCTACGAGCAGTACGTC.

This clonotype was seen more than once but under ten times. The chain has TRBV3-2 and TRBJ2-3; the table's TRBD1 call for D was not verified on the DNA. TRBV3-2 is termed a pseudogene. The CDR3 length is 14 residues. The CDR3 region is CASSQAGGIDTQYF. The CDR3 DNA reads TGTGCCAGCAGCCAAGCCGGGGGCATAGATACGCAGTATTTT.

This chain joins TRBV11-2 and TRBJ2-5; 7 bases fit TRBD2. CDR1 SGHAT and CDR2 FQNNGV come from the germline V gene. V shed 2 bases, J shed 2 bases, and the junction held 8 bases outside the gene matches. The CDR3 spans 16 residues. This chain's CDR3 is CASSLRASGPQETQYF. The CDR3 bases are TGTGCCAGCAGCTTACGGGCTAGCGGACCACAAGAGACCCAGTACTTC.

Only a few counts were recorded for this clonotype. The chain uses TRBV7-9 and TRBJ1-1; 8 positions match TRBD1. The CDR3 runs to 13 residues. CDR1 is SEHNR, CDR2 FQNEAQ, per germline (reference sequence). The junction had 4 bases not matched to a gene; V was cut back by 7 bases and J by 3 bases. DNA of the CDR3: TGTGCCAGCACAGACAGGGGACACACTGAAGCTTTCTTT. This gives the protein CASTDRGHTEAFF.